Shown below are 8 T cell receptor beta chains from a single sample sequenced in a study of spatial heterogeneity in lung cancer. TCRdb reprocessed the 5' RACE reads with MiXCR, giving one entry per CDR3 protein. The table shows approximately 2,000 distinct CDR3 sequences, with about a sixth occurring only once. Regarding time point: sample taken at primary tumor resection. Sequencing of whole RNA from tumor, nontumor lung or frozen PBMC involved no sorting. Sequences were derived from PBMCs, sampled at surgery. The source of these receptors is a male donor with early-stage non-small cell lung cancer.

On this clonotype itself: A much larger clone differs by one base, so this may be a read error. The chain joins TRBV7-2 to TRBJ2-2; 7 nucleotides match TRBD2. Germline V gene data show CDR1 as SGHTA and CDR2 as FQGNSA. This CDR3 comprises 12 residues. This CDR3 reads CPSGVNTGELFF. DNA of the CDR3: TGTCCGAGCGGGGTGAACACCGGGGAGCTGTTTTTT.

The genes are TRBV12-3 or TRBV12-4 and TRBJ2-4; D is perhaps TRBD1 or TRBD2 (6 bases each). This CDR3 comprises 13 residues. Deletions cut 1 base from V and 7 bases from J, with 8 bases between. The CDR3 protein is CASSLVGGNIQYF. As DNA, the CDR3 is TGTGCCAGCAGTTTAGTCGGGGGCAACATTCAGTACTTC.

A single count supports this clonotype. At one end, the junction sequence differs from germline, possibly due to a read error. The V gene is TRBV6-2 or TRBV6-3, the J gene TRBJ2-2, with 8 positions matching TRBD2. Germline CDR1 is MNHEY and CDR2 is SVGEGT. The CDR3 length is 15 residues. CDR3 loop: CASTRGGGSERELIF. The CDR3 DNA reads TGTGCCAGCACAAGGGGAGGCGGGAGCGAGCGGGAGCTGATTTTT.

This chain links TRBV6-1 with TRBJ1-6; D might be TRBD1 (6 bases). The V gene's germline CDR1 is MNHNS and CDR2 SASEGT. The CDR3 covers 15 residues. Deletions cut 3 bases from V and 0 bases from J, with 6 bases between. The CDR3 is CASSDRGSYNSPLHF. The CDR3 DNA reads as TGTGCCAGCAGTGACAGGGGCTCCTATAATTCACCCCTCCACTTT.

Sample share makes this clonotype hyperexpanded. The chain employs TRBV14 and TRBJ2-5, with D unresolved. CDR1 is SGHDN, CDR2 FVKESK, per germline. The V end was cut by 0 bases, the J end by 6 bases, with 5 bases between. CDR3 length: 12 amino acids. The CDR3 bases are TGTGCCAGCAGCCAAGATCGGAAGACCCAGTACTTC. Translation: CASSQDRKTQYF. The whole variable domain, filled in from reference TRBV14 and TRBJ2-5, reads EAGVTQFPSHSVIEKGQTVTLRCDPISGHDNLYWYRRVMGKEIKFLLHFVKESKQDESGMPNNRFLAERTGGTYSTLKVQPAELEDSGVYFCASSQDRKTQYFGPGTRLLVL.

Relative to its sample, this clonotype is medium-sized. This rearrangement joins TRBV20-1 to TRBJ2-3, with TRBD2 identical over 8 bases. Germline V CDR1 and CDR2: DFQATT, SNEGSKA (reference sequence). There are 14 residues in the CDR3. V lost 6 bases, J lost 1 base, and 6 bases stayed unmatched. In DNA form, the CDR3 reads TGCAGTGCGGAATTAGCGGGACGCACAGATACGCAGTATTTT. Protein: CSAELAGRTDTQYF.

This clonotype has at least ten counts. The V gene is TRBV7-6, the J gene TRBJ2-1, with D unresolved. V gave up 1 base and J gave up 2 bases, with 12 bases separating them. The CDR3 sequence is 16 residues long. Per the germline V gene, CDR1 is SGHVS and CDR2 is FNYEAQ. The CDR3 nucleotides are TGTGCCAGCAGCTTAGATGGTGGATTCACCTACAATGAGCAGTTCTTC. Amino acids: CASSLDGGFTYNEQFF.

The rearrangement links TRBV5-6 to TRBJ2-7; weak D call: TRBD1 (6 bases). Germline V lookup: CDR1 SGHDT, CDR2 YYEEEE. The ends were cut back, 0 bases at V and 2 bases at J, with 12 bases in the middle. CDR3 length equals 15 residues. The chain's CDR3 is CASSLGQGPTYEQYF. In nucleotides, the CDR3 is TGTGCCAGCAGCTTGGGCCAGGGGCCCACCTACGAGCAGTACTTC.